These T cell receptor beta chains were read from a single sample in a study of molecular identifiers for immune sequencing clone quantification. TCRdb re-called the PCR reads through MiXCR, storing one row per CDR3 protein. Found here are 70,000 to 95,000 distinct CDR3 sequences, about 20% of them singletons; the top ten hold about 0.85%. Sequences were obtained from naive CD8+ T cells from blood, with Jurkat cell RNA spiked in. All receptors derive from a human donor in good health. Some libraries in this study had Jurkat cell RNA spiked in. Both conserved end residues are part of each CDR3. Clone sizes are given selectively: once, few, many, or a class where the clone is expanded.

v_gene,abundance,j_gene,CDR3aa
TRBV27,.,TRBJ1-1,CASSPLPNTEAFF
TRBV29-1,many,TRBJ2-3,CSVRGGPTSTDTQYF
TRBV30,few,TRBJ1-2,CAWITGTAYGYTF
TRBV10-3,many,TRBJ2-7,CAISEDSSDTYYEQYF
TRBV2,many,TRBJ2-7,CASMEGRTYEQYF
TRBV6-5,.,TRBJ2-1,CASSYSGAGTYEPFF
TRBV14,many,TRBJ1-1,CASSLSGGWTEAFF
TRBV20-1,many,TRBJ1-5,CSARDAPGGQPQHF
TRBV28,.,TRBJ1-3,CASSPRTGGIYF
TRBV5-5,many,TRBJ2-7,CASSLEDSSYEQYF
TRBV7-9,.,TRBJ1-1,CASSADTYTEAFF
TRBV6-1,few,TRBJ2-1,CASSVGLAGIFDSYNEQFF
TRBV28,many,TRBJ2-1,CASSLGAEDEQFF
TRBV4-3,.,TRBJ2-3,CASSRFTGGTDTQYF
TRBV27,many,TRBJ2-1,CASSLGVAGGIQGNEQFF
TRBV2,many,TRBJ1-6,CASSEARQGMTLHF
TRBV19,many,TRBJ1-3,CASSIAAPSGNTIYF
TRBV6-6,many,TRBJ2-3,CASTDRGADTQYF